This T cell receptor beta chain came from a study of glioma-infiltrating T cells. TCR alpha and beta CDR3 regions were amplified from RNA using iRepertoire nested multiplex PCR. Tissue mRNA or PBMC total RNA, about 90-400 ng, went into one-step reverse transcription and amplification. TCRdb re-analysed the multiplex PCR reads in MiXCR, keeping a single row per CDR3 protein. This sample yields under 150,000 distinct CDR3 sequences, of which around 25% are seen a single time; roughly 29% belongs to the top ten. As concerns this clonotype: Its antigen is still unknown.

Study results and caveats: Tissue-blood divergence was below expectation in non-neoplastic patients, above in gliomas. CDR3 overlap between tissue and blood was very small.

CDR3 length: 12 amino acids. Trimming cost V 4 bases and J 3 bases, with 9 bases left between them. The germline V gene encodes CDR1 DFQATT and CDR2 SNEGSKA (reference sequence). The source is a human donor with low-grade glioma or glioblastoma, undergoing nonglioma brain surgery, or in good health (not recorded which). Sequenced material: glioma tissue, nonneoplastic brain tissue, or PBMCs (not recorded which). This rearrangement joins TRBV20-1 to TRBJ1-1; D is possibly TRBD1 (6 bases). CDR3 sequence (DNA): TGCAGTGCTAAGGACAGCTACACTGAAGCTTTCTTT. Amino acids: CSAKDSYTEAFF.